Listed below are T cell receptor beta chains from one sample, sequenced in a study of radiotherapy plus CTLA-4 blockade in lung cancer. Method: immunoSEQ multiplex PCR; TCRdb's copy keeps in-frame clones and lacks some. Here the sample spans tens of thousands of clones, roughly 83% being singletons. The source material was peripheral blood, sampled from a patient treated with radiotherapy plus ipilimumab. These receptor sequences come from a human donor with non-small cell lung cancer that progressed on radiotherapy plus ipilimumab. Both conserved end residues are part of each CDR3. D genes are given only for firm matches. Expanded clones get a size class; other rows say once, few or many, or leave the size out.

cdr3_nt cdr3_aa clone_size v_call d_call j_call
TGTGCCAGCTCTACGGGGGGGAACACTGAAGCTTTCTTT CASSTGGNTEAFF NA TRBV2 NA TRBJ1-1
TGTGCCAGCAGCGTAGCGCAGGGGGGCACAGATACGCAGTATTTT CASSVAQGGTDTQYF NA TRBV9 TRBD1 TRBJ2-3
TGTGCCAGCAGCGATCAGGGTGTGCCTGGAAACACCATATATTTT CASSDQGVPGNTIYF NA TRBV11-2 NA TRBJ1-3
TGTGCCAGCAGCTTAGAAGCGCTAGCGAGCACAGATACGCAGTATTTT CASSLEALASTDTQYF NA TRBV7-6 NA TRBJ2-3
TGTGCCAGCAGCCTCCAAGACCGGGGTGGCAATCAGCCCCAGCATTTT CASSLQDRGGNQPQHF few TRBV7-2 NA TRBJ1-5
NA CASTSDPNQPQHF NA TRBV19 NA TRBJ1-5
TGTGCCAGCAGTCATGACGACAGCTATGGCTACACCTTC CASSHDDSYGYTF NA TRBV6-5 NA TRBJ1-2
TGTGCCAGCAGTGAAACAGGGGTCGGTGGCTACACCTTC CASSETGVGGYTF NA TRBV6-5 TRBD1 TRBJ1-2
TGTGCCAGCAGCTTACCAGGGGGTGGACAGCCCCAGCATTTT CASSLPGGGQPQHF NA TRBV7-2 TRBD1 TRBJ1-5
TGTGCCTGGAGTAAGGAGGCTAGAAACACCATATATTTT CAWSKEARNTIYF NA TRBV30 NA TRBJ1-3
TGTGCCAGCTCCCCAGACAACACAGATACGCAGTATTTT CASSPDNTDTQYF NA TRBV18 NA TRBJ2-3
TGTGCCAGCAGGGCCGTGGGGACCCAGTACTTC CASRAVGTQYF few TRBV6-5 NA TRBJ2-5
TGTGCCAGTAGTAGTTCCAGACGAAACTCTGGAAACACCATATATTTT CASSSSRRNSGNTIYF NA TRBV19 NA TRBJ1-3
TGTGCCAGCAGTTTAGCGGGGGGTTTCTCCTACAATGAGCAGTTCTTC CASSLAGGFSYNEQFF once TRBV28 TRBD2 TRBJ2-1
TGCGCCAGCAGCTTGGTTCCGGTCTCGAACACCGGGGAGCTGTTTTTT CASSLVPVSNTGELFF once TRBV5-1 NA TRBJ2-2
TGTGCCAGCAGCCCTGGACTAAACTACGAGCAGTACTTC CASSPGLNYEQYF NA TRBV5-4 NA TRBJ2-7
TGTGCCAGCAGCGTCAGGGCCCAGAACACTGAAGCTTTCTTT CASSVRAQNTEAFF once TRBV6-1 NA TRBJ1-1
TGTGCCAGCAGTGAAAGTTGGGGGGCCTCTGGAAACACCATATATTTT CASSESWGASGNTIYF NA TRBV6-1 NA TRBJ1-3
TGTGCCAGCAGCCCCCAGACAGGCATGGGGGGAGAGCAGTACTTC CASSPQTGMGGEQYF NA TRBV9 NA TRBJ2-7
TGTGCCAGCACCCCTGGGGGGGTTTGGAATACGCAGTATTTT CASTPGGVWNTQYF NA TRBV6-5 TRBD2 TRBJ2-3
TGTGCCACCAACCCGGGGCGAGCGAACACTGAAGCTTTCTTT CATNPGRANTEAFF NA TRBV7-9 NA TRBJ1-1
TGTGCCAGAAGCCAAATTATTACCGGGACCTTGAATCGTCAGCCCCAGCATTTT CARSQIITGTLNRQPQHF few TRBV5-3 NA TRBJ1-5